The TCR beta chain described here comes from a study of CD8+ T cells in alopecia areata. Specified treatment: oral pan-JAK inhibitor, 5-10 mg twice daily. After isolation, RNA underwent reverse transcription to generate cDNA as the sequencing template. The protocol was immunoSEQ multiplex PCR, while the TCRdb copy is restricted to in-frame clones and leaves out a portion. The sample lists around 180,000 clones; approximately 61% were seen once. Germline loops: CDR1 MGHDK, CDR2 SYGVNS. The CDR3 length is 15 residues. The V end lost 4 bases, the J end lost 9 bases, and 19 bases lay between the germline ends. Note on this clone: Its cognate antigen is unknown.

General study results and limits: Scalp clonality, together with expanded CD8+ clones among the top 100, fell significantly with tofacitinib.

The sequence derives from a human donor with alopecia areata. This specimen was CD4+ T cells sorted from blood, taken at week 24, from a patient treated with tofacitinib. J is TRBJ1-5 and V is TRBV25-1; D call uncertain. CDR3 nucleotides: TGTGCCAGCAGTGTGGGCAGTGCACCCTACGCGCCCCAGCATTTT. Protein: CASSVGSAPYAPQHF.